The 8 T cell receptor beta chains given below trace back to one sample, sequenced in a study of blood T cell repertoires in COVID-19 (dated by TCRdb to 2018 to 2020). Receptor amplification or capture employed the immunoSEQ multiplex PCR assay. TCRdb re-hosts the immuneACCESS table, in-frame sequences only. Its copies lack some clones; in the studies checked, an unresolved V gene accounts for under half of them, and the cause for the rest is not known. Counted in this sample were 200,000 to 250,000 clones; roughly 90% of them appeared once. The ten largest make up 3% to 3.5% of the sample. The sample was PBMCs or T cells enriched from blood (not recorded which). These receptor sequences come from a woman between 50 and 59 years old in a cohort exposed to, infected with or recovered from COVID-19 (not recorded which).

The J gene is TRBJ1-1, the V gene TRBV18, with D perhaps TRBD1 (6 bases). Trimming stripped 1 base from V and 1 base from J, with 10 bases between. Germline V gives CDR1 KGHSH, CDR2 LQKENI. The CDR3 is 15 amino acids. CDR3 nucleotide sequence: TGTGCCAGCTCACCACAGGGGGTTGGGAACACTGAAGCTTTCTTT. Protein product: CASSPQGVGNTEAFF.

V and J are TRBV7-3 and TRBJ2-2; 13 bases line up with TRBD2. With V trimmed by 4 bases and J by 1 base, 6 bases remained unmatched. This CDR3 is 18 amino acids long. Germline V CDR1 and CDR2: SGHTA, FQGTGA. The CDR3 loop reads CASSSRLAGGMNTGELFF. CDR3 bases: TGTGCCAGCAGCTCACGACTAGCGGGGGGCATGAACACCGGGGAGCTGTTTTTT.

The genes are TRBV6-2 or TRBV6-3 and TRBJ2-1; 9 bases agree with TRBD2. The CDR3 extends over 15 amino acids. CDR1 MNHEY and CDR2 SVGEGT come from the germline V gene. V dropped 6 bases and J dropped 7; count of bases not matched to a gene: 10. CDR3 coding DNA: TGTGCCAGCAGCATAGCGGGGGCAGGGTTTAATGAGCAGTTCTTC. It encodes CASSIAGAGFNEQFF.

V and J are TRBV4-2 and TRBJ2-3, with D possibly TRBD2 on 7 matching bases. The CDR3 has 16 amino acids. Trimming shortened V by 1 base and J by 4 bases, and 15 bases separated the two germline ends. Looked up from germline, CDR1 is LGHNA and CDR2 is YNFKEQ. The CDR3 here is CASSQGSGGPADTQYF. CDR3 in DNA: TGTGCCAGCAGCCAAGGTTCGGGGGGCCCCGCAGATACGCAGTATTTT.

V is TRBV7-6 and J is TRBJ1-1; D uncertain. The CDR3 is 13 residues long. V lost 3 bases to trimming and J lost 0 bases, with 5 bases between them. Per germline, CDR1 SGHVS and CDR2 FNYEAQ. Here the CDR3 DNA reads TGTGCCAGCAGCTTCCCCATGAACACTGAAGCTTTCTTT. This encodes CASSFPMNTEAFF.

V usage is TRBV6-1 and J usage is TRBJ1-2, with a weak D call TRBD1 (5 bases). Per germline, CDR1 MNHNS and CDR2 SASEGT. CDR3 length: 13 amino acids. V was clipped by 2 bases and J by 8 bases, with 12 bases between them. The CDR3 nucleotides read TGTGCCAGCAGTGAAATTGGAGGGGCCGGCTACACCTTC. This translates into CASSEIGGAGYTF.

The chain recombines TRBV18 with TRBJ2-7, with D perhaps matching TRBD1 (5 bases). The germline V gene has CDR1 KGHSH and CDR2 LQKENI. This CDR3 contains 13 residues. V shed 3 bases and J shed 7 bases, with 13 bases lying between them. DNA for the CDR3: TGTGCCAGCTCACCCATAGGGTCAGGGGAGCAGTACTTC. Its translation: CASSPIGSGEQYF.

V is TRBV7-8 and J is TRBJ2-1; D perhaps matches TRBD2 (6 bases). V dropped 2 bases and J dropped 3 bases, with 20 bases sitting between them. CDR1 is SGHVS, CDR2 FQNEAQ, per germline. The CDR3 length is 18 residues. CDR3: CASSLFGGNMVRYNEQFF. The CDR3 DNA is TGTGCCAGCAGCTTATTTGGGGGGAATATGGTCCGCTACAATGAGCAGTTCTTC.